This T cell receptor beta chain was recorded in a study of blood T cell repertoires in COVID-19. Turning to the study itself: From the United States, Italy and Spain came samples of acute and convalescent COVID-19. T cells, B-cell-depleted T cells, or PBMCs provided the cDNA or gDNA that served as material.

In the authors' workflow: Amplified reference gene primers provided the basis for estimating nucleated cell counts. TCRdb keeps only in-frame clones here, not all; method: immunoSEQ multiplex PCR. V and J calls and clone size come straight from that table; D and trimming were deduced from the DNA. This table holds 300,000 to 350,000 clones, less than 90% found once. With 1 base clipped from V and 3 bases from J, the junction kept 3 bases outside the gene matches. This CDR3 contains 16 residues. Germline V gene sequence: CDR1 SGHTA, CDR2 FQGNSA. Everyone who took part was 18 to 89 years old, and they came from about two dozen US areas.

Sequencing was performed on PBMCs or T cells enriched from blood (not recorded which). V is TRBV7-2 and J is TRBJ1-5, with 10 positions matching TRBD1. This TCR came from a woman in her 30s who had recovered from COVID-19. The CDR3 loop is CASSLVGTGVNQPQHF. CDR3 bases: TGTGCCAGCAGCTTAGTGGGGACAGGGGTCAATCAGCCCCAGCATTTT.